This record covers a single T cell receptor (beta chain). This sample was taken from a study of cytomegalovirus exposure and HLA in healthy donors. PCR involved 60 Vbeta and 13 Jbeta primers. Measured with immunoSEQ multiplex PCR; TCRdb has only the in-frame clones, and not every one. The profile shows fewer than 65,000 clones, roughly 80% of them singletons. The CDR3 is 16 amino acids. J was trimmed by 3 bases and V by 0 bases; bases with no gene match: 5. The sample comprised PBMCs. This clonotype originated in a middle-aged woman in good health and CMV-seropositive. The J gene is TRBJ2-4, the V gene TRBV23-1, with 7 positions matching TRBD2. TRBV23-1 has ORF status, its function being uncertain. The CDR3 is CASSQSRGLDKNIQYF. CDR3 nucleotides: TGCGCCAGCAGTCAATCGCGGGGGTTGGACAAAAACATTCAGTACTTC.